This T cell receptor beta chain was recorded in a study of T cell repertoires in cytomegalovirus infection. TCRdb recomputed calls from the reads with MiXCR, one row per CDR3 protein. The sample includes 310,000 or so distinct CDR3 sequences, roughly 25% of them seen just once. On this clonotype itself: Its antigen is as yet unknown.

The germline V gene has CDR1 LNHDA and CDR2 SQIVND (reference sequence). The CDR3 runs to 15 residues. With 3 bases removed from V and 4 bases from J, the gap between germline ends came to 13 bases. The TCR sequence derives from a human donor in good health (CMV status not recorded). Some clones in this sample may be carry-over from other donors' samples. The chain joins TRBV19 to TRBJ1-5, with D possibly matching TRBD1 (6 bases). This sample comprised cultured PBMCs, obtained from culture after CMV antigen stimulation. The CDR3 DNA is TGTGCCAGTAGTATTAGGGGGGCCTTGAATCAGCCCCAGCATTTT. This encodes CASSIRGALNQPQHF.